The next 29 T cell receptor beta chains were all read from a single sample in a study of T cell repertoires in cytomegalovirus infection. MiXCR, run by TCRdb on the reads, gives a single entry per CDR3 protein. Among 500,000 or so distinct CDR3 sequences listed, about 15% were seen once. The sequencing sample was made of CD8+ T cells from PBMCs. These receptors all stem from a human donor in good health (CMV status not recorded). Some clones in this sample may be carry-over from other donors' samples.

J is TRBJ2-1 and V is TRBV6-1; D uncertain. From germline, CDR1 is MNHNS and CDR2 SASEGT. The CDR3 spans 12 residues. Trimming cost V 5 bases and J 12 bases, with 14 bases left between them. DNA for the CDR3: TGTGCCAGCAGTTACCCAGGCGCCCCGCAGTTCTTC. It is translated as CASSYPGAPQFF.

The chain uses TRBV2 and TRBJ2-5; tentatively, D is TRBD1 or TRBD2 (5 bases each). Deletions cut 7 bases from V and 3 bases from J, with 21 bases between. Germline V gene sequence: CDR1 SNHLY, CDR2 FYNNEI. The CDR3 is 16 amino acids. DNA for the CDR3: TGTGCCAGCACATTTAGGGTAGATGGGACGGAAGAGACCCAGTACTTC. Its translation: CASTFRVDGTEETQYF.

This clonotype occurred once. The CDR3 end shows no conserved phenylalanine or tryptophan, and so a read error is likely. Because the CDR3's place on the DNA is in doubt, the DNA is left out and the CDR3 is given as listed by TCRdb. The CDR3 sequence is CASSPWGQGRYEQLL. The rearrangement joins TRBV12-3 or TRBV12-4 to TRBJ2-1; the table's D call TRBD1 went unverified against the DNA. The CDR3 length equals 15 residues, ends included.

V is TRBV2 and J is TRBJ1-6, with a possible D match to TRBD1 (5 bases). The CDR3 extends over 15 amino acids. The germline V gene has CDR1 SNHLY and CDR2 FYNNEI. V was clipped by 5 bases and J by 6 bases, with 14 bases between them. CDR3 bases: TGTGCCAGCAGTAGCCCTCAGGGCCTTAATTCACCCCTCCACTTT. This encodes CASSSPQGLNSPLHF.

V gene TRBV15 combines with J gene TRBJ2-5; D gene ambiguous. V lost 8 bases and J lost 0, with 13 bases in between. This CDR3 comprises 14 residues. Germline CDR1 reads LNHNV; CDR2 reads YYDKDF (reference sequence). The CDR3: CATSAPKYQETQYF. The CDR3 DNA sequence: TGTGCCACCTCCGCCCCGAAGTACCAAGAGACCCAGTACTTC.

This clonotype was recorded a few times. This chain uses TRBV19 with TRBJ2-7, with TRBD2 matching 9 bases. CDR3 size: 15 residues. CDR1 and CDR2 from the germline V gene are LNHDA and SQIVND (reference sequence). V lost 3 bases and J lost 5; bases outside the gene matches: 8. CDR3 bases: TGTGCCAGTAGTATTGGGCGAGCGGGAGGTAACGAGCAGTACTTC. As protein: CASSIGRAGGNEQYF.

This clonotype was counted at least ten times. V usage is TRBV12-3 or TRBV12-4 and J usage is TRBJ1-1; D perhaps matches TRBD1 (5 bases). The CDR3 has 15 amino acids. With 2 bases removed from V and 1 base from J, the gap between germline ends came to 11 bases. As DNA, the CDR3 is TGTGCCAGCAGTTTAATTGGGGCCACGAACACTGAAGCTTTCTTT. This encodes CASSLIGATNTEAFF.

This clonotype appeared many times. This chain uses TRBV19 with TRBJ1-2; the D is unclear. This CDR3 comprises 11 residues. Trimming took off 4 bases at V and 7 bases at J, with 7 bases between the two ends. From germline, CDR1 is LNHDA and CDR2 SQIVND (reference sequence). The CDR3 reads CASSTYLGYTF. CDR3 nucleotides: TGTGCCAGTAGTACCTACCTTGGCTACACCTTC.

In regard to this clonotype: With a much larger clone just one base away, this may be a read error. DNA for the CDR3: TGTGCCAGCAGCCAACGGACAGCCAGTGATAGCAATCAGCCCCAGCATTTT. Its protein product is CASSQRTASDSNQPQHF. V gene TRBV28 combines with J gene TRBJ1-5, with D perhaps TRBD1 (6 bases). Trimming left V 6 bases short and J 0 bases short, with 18 bases between. Germline values: CDR1 MDHEN, CDR2 SYDVKM. The CDR3 totals 17 residues.

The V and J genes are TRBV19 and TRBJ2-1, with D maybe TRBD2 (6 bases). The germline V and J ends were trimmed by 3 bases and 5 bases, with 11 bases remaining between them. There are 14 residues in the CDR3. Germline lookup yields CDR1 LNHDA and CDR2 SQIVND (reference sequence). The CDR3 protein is CASSIGGVNNEQFF. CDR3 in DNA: TGTGCCAGTAGTATCGGGGGAGTTAACAATGAGCAGTTCTTC. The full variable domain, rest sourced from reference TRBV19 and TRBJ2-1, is DGGITQSPKYLFRKEGQNVTLSCEQNLNHDAMYWYRQDPGQGLRLIYYSQIVNDFQKGDIAEGYSVSREKKESFPLTVTSAQKNPTAFYLCASSIGGVNNEQFFGPGTRLTVL.

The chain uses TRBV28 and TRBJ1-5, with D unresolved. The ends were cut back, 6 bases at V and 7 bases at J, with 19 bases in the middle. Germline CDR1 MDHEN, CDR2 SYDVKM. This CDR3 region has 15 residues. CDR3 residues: CASSFMSGIGQPQHF. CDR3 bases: TGTGCCAGCAGCTTTATGTCGGGGATAGGGCAGCCCCAGCATTTT.

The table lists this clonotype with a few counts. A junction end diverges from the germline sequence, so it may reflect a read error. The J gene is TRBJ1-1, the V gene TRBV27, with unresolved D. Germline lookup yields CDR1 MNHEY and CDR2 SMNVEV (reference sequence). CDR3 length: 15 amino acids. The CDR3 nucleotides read TGTGCCAGCAGTCTATCTAAAGGGCTGAACACTGAAGCTTTCTTT. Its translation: CASSLSKGLNTEAFF.

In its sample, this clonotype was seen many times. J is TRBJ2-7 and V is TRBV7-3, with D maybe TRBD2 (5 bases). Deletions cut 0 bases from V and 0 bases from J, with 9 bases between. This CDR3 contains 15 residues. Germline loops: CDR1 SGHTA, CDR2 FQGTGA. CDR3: CASSLTPGNSYEQYF. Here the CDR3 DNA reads TGTGCCAGCAGCTTAACCCCCGGGAACTCCTACGAGCAGTACTTC.

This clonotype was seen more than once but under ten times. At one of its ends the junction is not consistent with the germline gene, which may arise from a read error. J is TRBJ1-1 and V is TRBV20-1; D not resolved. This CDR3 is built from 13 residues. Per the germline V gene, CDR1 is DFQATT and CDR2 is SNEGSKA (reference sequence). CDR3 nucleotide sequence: TGCAGTGCTCGAGACGTGATGAACACTGAAGCTTTCTTT. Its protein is CSARDVMNTEAFF.

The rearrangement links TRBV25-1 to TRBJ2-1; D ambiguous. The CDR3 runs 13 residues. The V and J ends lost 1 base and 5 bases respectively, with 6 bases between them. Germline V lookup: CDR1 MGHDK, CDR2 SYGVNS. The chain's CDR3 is CASSESSNNEQFF. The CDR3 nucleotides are TGTGCCAGCAGTGAATCCAGTAACAATGAGCAGTTCTTC.

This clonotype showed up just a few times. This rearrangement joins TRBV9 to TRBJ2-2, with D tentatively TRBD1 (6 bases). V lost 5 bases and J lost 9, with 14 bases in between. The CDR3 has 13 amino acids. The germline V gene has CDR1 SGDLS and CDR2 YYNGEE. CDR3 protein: CASSETGSRELFF. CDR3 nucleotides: TGTGCCAGCAGTGAAACAGGGTCCCGGGAGCTGTTTTTT. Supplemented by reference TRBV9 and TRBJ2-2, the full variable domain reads DSGVTQTPKHLITATGQRVTLRCSPRSGDLSVYWYQQSLDQGLQFLIQYYNGEERAKGNILERFSAQQFPDLHSELNLSSLELGDSALYFCASSETGSRELFFGEGSRLTVL.

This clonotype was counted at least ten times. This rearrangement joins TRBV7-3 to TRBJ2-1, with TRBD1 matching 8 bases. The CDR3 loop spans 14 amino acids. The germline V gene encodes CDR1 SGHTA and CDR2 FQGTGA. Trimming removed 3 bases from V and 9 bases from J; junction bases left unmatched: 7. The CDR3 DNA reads TGTGCCAGCAGCTTCCAGGGGGCAGGGAGTGAGCAGTTCTTC. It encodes CASSFQGAGSEQFF.

In DNA, the CDR3 is TGCAGCGTCCCGGGACAGGGGGCGTCCGAGCAGTACTTC. It codes for CSVPGQGASEQYF. The J gene is TRBJ2-7, the V gene TRBV29-1; 12 bases align to TRBD1. Trimming cost V 6 bases and J 6 bases; bases outside gene matches: 6. Germline V gene lookup returns CDR1 SQVTM and CDR2 ANQGSEA. CDR3 size: 13 residues.

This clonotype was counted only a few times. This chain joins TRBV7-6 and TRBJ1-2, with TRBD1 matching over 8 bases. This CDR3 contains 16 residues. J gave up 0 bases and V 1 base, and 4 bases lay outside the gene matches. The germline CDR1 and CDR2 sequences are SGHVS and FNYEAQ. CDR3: CASSLVQGVSNYGYTF. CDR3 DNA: TGTGCCAGCAGCTTAGTACAGGGGGTATCTAACTATGGCTACACCTTC.

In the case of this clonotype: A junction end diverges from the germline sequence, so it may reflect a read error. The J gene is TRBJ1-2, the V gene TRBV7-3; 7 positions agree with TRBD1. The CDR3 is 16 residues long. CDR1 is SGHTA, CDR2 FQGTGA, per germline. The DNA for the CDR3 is TGTGCAAGCATGAGTCTAAGAGGGGGCGGATGGAATTGCTCCACCTTC. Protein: CASMSLRGGGWNCSTF.

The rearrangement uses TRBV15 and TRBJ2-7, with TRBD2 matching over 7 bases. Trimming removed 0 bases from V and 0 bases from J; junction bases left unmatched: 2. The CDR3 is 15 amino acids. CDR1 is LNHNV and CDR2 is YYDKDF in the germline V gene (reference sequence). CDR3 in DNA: TGTGCCACCAGCAGAGAACCGGGAGGCTCCTACGAGCAGTACTTC. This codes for CATSREPGGSYEQYF.

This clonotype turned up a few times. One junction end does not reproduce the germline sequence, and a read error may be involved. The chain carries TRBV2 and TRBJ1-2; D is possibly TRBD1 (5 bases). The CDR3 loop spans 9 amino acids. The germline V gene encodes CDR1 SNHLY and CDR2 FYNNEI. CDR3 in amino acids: CASSGGLPF. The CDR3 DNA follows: TGTGCCAGCTCGGGGGGACTACCCTTC.

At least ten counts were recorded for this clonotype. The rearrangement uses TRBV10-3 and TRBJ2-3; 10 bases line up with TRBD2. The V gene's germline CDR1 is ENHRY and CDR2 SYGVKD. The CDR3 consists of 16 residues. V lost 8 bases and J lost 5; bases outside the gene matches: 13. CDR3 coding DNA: TGTGCCATCGGGCAAACTTTAGCGGGGGGTATAGATACGCAGTATTTT. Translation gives CAIGQTLAGGIDTQYF.

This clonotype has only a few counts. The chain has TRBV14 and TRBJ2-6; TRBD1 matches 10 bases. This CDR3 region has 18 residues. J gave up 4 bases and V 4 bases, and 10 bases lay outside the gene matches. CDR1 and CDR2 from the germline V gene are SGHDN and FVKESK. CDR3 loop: CASSRDRDRGSGANVLTF. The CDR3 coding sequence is TGTGCCAGCAGCCGGGACCGGGACAGGGGATCAGGGGCCAACGTCCTGACTTTC.

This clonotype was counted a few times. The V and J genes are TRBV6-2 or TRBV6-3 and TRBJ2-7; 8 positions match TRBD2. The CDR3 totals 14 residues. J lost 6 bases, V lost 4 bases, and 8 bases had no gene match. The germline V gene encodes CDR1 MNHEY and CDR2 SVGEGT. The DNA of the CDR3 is TGTGCCAGCAGTTTCGGGGGGGCAACGACCGAGCAGTACTTC. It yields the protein CASSFGGATTEQYF.

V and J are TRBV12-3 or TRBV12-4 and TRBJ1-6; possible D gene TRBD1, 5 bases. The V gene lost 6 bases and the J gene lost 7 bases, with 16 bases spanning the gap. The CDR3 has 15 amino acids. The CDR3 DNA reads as TGTGCCAGCAGGAGAGGGGTGAGGGCAAATTCACCCCTCCACTTT. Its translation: CASRRGVRANSPLHF.

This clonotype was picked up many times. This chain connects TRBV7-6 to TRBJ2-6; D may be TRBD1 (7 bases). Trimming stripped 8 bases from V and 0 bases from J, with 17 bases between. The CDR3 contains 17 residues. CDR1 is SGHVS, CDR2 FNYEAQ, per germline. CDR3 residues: CASGAGGLSSGANVLTF. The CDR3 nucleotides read TGTGCCAGCGGGGCAGGGGGGCTGAGCTCTGGGGCCAACGTCCTGACTTTC.

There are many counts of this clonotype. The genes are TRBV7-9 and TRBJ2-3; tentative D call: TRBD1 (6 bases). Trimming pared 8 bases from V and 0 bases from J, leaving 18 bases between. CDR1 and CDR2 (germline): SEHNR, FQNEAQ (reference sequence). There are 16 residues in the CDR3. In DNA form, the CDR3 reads TGTGCCAGCGGGGTTGGGGGCCGCCCCAGCACAGATACGCAGTATTTT. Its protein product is CASGVGGRPSTDTQYF. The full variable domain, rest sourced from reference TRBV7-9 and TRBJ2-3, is DTGVSQNPRHKITKRGQNVTFRCDPISEHNRLYWYRQTLGQGPEFLTYFQNEAQLEKSRLLSDRFSAERPKGSFSTLEIQRTEQGDSAMYLCASGVGGRPSTDTQYFGPGTRLTVL.

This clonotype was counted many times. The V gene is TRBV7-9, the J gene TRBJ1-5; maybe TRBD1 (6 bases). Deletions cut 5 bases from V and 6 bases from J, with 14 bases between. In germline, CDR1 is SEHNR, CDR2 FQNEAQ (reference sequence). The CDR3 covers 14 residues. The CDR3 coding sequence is TGTGCCAGCAGCCTAGGGGGGGGCTCTCAGCCCCAGCATTTT. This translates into CASSLGGGSQPQHF.